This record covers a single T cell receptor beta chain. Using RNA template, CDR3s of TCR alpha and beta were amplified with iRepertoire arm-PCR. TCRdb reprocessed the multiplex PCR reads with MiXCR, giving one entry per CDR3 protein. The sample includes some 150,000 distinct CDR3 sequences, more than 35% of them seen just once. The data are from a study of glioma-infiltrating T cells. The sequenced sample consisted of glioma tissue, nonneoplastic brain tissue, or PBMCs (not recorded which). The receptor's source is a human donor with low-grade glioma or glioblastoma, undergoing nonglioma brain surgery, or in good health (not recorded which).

This CDR3 is CASSIGDPGELFF. The CDR3 bases are TGTGCCAGTAGTATAGGGGACCCCGGGGAGCTGTTTTTT. The V call is TRBV19, the J call TRBJ2-2, with D perhaps assigned TRBD1 or TRBD2 (5 bases each). Germline CDR1 reads LNHDA; CDR2 reads SQIVND (reference sequence). This CDR3 contains 13 residues. V dropped 1 base and J dropped 6 bases, with 6 bases sitting between them.